The rows below give T cell receptor beta chains drawn from one sample of a study of T cell repertoires in cytomegalovirus infection. TCRdb re-analysed the reads in MiXCR, keeping a single row per CDR3 protein. The top ten hold 15% to 20% of the sample, which has around 540,000 distinct CDR3 sequences, roughly a third seen once. These TCRs are of unknown antigen specificity. This specimen consisted of cultured PBMCs, obtained from culture after CMV antigen stimulation. The source of these receptors is a human donor in good health (CMV status not recorded). Some clones in this sample may be carry-over from other donors' samples. CDR3s leave out the opening cysteine and the closing phenylalanine or tryptophan. Fields, in order: J gene, V gene, CDR3 length, CDR3 protein.

j_call: TRBJ2-5; v_call: TRBV5-4; cdr3_length: 14; cdr3_aa: ASSLGGGSGQETQY
j_call: TRBJ2-3; v_call: TRBV6-8; cdr3_length: 13; cdr3_aa: ASRGAGIRTDTQY
j_call: TRBJ2-2; v_call: TRBV5-6; cdr3_length: 14; cdr3_aa: ASSRRVGRYTGELF
j_call: TRBJ2-7; v_call: TRBV27; cdr3_length: 12; cdr3_aa: ASSLLDGAYEQY
j_call: TRBJ2-1; v_call: TRBV12-3/TRBV12-4; cdr3_length: 12; cdr3_aa: ASSLTSAVDEQF
j_call: TRBJ1-3; v_call: TRBV5-8; cdr3_length: 15; cdr3_aa: ASSLFLTADSGNTIY
j_call: TRBJ2-3; v_call: TRBV7-2; cdr3_length: 12; cdr3_aa: ASGLSGGTDTQY
j_call: TRBJ1-6; v_call: TRBV19; cdr3_length: 12; cdr3_aa: ASIGRGYNSPLH
j_call: TRBJ1-5; v_call: TRBV4-3; cdr3_length: 14; cdr3_aa: ASSQDARDSNQPQH
j_call: TRBJ2-2; v_call: TRBV27; cdr3_length: 11; cdr3_aa: ASGTGGIGELF
j_call: TRBJ2-7; v_call: TRBV28; cdr3_length: 13; cdr3_aa: ASSPLGGEKREQY
j_call: TRBJ2-3; v_call: TRBV4-3; cdr3_length: 15; cdr3_aa: ASSQDFTGGFRDTQY
j_call: TRBJ1-4; v_call: TRBV24-1; cdr3_length: 12; cdr3_aa: ATSDGDMGEKLF
j_call: TRBJ1-6; v_call: TRBV30; cdr3_length: 12; cdr3_aa: AWSGDRGTSPLH
j_call: TRBJ2-3; v_call: TRBV6-1; cdr3_length: 12; cdr3_aa: ASSEATVRYTQY
j_call: TRBJ2-4; v_call: TRBV6-2/TRBV6-3; cdr3_length: 9; cdr3_aa: ASSRLDIQY
j_call: TRBJ1-2; v_call: TRBV7-9; cdr3_length: 13; cdr3_aa: ASSLRVSGENGYT
j_call: TRBJ1-5; v_call: TRBV6-2/TRBV6-3; cdr3_length: 11; cdr3_aa: ASSFNSRQPQH
j_call: TRBJ2-3; v_call: TRBV19; cdr3_length: 14; cdr3_aa: ASSAPGRGLTDTQY
j_call: TRBJ2-6; v_call: TRBV27; cdr3_length: 17; cdr3_aa: ASSPWDREPSAGANVLT
j_call: TRBJ1-2; v_call: TRBV7-2; cdr3_length: 11; cdr3_aa: ASSSGQTYGYT
j_call: TRBJ2-1; v_call: TRBV28; cdr3_length: 14; cdr3_aa: ASFPSGSYTYNEQF
j_call: TRBJ1-2; v_call: TRBV6-2/TRBV6-3; cdr3_length: 14; cdr3_aa: ASSYSKYWTIYGYT
j_call: TRBJ2-1; v_call: TRBV6-2/TRBV6-3; cdr3_length: 9; cdr3_aa: ASSVGGRQF
j_call: TRBJ2-3; v_call: TRBV7-3; cdr3_length: 12; cdr3_aa: ASSPTGTGDTQY
j_call: TRBJ2-1; v_call: TRBV9; cdr3_length: 13; cdr3_aa: ASSGTSGSHNEQF
j_call: TRBJ1-4; v_call: TRBV4-1; cdr3_length: 13; cdr3_aa: ASSQVDRDGRELF
j_call: TRBJ2-7; v_call: TRBV9; cdr3_length: 14; cdr3_aa: ASSRGADRQLYEQY
j_call: TRBJ1-4; v_call: TRBV12-3/TRBV12-4; cdr3_length: 14; cdr3_aa: ASSLVAATSNEKLF
j_call: TRBJ1-3; v_call: TRBV27; cdr3_length: 12; cdr3_aa: ASRAESSGNTIY
j_call: TRBJ2-6; v_call: TRBV9; cdr3_length: 12; cdr3_aa: ASSVVVGANVLT
j_call: TRBJ1-4; v_call: TRBV6-5; cdr3_length: 11; cdr3_aa: ASSQGRTEKLF
j_call: TRBJ2-7; v_call: TRBV5-3; cdr3_length: 14; cdr3_aa: ASRPDLASYSYEQY
j_call: TRBJ1-1; v_call: TRBV11-2; cdr3_length: 14; cdr3_aa: ASSLIVGRANTEAF
j_call: TRBJ2-6; v_call: TRBV9; cdr3_length: 16; cdr3_aa: ASSVGGGSISGANVLT
j_call: TRBJ1-1; v_call: TRBV12-3/TRBV12-4; cdr3_length: 11; cdr3_aa: ASSYQKSTEAF
j_call: TRBJ1-5; v_call: TRBV7-2; cdr3_length: 13; cdr3_aa: ASSLRGGSTQPQH
j_call: TRBJ1-1; v_call: TRBV13; cdr3_length: 11; cdr3_aa: ASSLVSRVEAF
j_call: TRBJ2-5; v_call: TRBV4-1; cdr3_length: 14; cdr3_aa: ASSLGGSLSEETQY
j_call: TRBJ1-2; v_call: TRBV27; cdr3_length: 12; cdr3_aa: ASSRGSPNYGYT
j_call: TRBJ1-6; v_call: TRBV7-2; cdr3_length: 13; cdr3_aa: ASSLSVGGNSPLH
j_call: TRBJ2-2; v_call: TRBV3-1; cdr3_length: 13; cdr3_aa: ASSQAGRNTGELF
j_call: TRBJ1-2; v_call: TRBV4-3; cdr3_length: 12; cdr3_aa: ASSQELANYGYT
j_call: TRBJ2-2; v_call: TRBV20-1; cdr3_length: 10; cdr3_aa: SSTANTGELF
j_call: TRBJ2-1; v_call: TRBV12-3/TRBV12-4; cdr3_length: 11; cdr3_aa: AGSPLSYNEQF
j_call: TRBJ2-7; v_call: TRBV20-1; cdr3_length: 12; cdr3_aa: SAPPKGGPYEQY
j_call: TRBJ2-2; v_call: TRBV11-2; cdr3_length: 12; cdr3_aa: ASSPGVNTGELF
j_call: TRBJ1-5; v_call: TRBV7-2; cdr3_length: 12; cdr3_aa: ASSLGGGSVPQH
j_call: TRBJ2-1; v_call: TRBV19; cdr3_length: 15; cdr3_aa: ASSPPGGTNEANEQF
j_call: TRBJ1-2; v_call: TRBV12-3/TRBV12-4; cdr3_length: 11; cdr3_aa: ASSSWTNYGYT
j_call: TRBJ2-3; v_call: TRBV6-2/TRBV6-3; cdr3_length: 11; cdr3_aa: ASSNADSDTQY
j_call: TRBJ2-2; v_call: TRBV7-2; cdr3_length: 11; cdr3_aa: ASSLEQGGELF
j_call: TRBJ1-1; v_call: TRBV10-3; cdr3_length: 13; cdr3_aa: AIRRQGGGNTEAF
j_call: TRBJ2-7; v_call: TRBV7-6; cdr3_length: 12; cdr3_aa: ASSLAGQGSEQY